This T cell receptor beta chain is drawn from a study of STAT3 mutations in large granular lymphocyte leukemia. Study-level results: In T-cell large granular lymphocyte leukemia, about half of patients showed multiple immunodominant subclonotypes. Sampling intervals varied between patients and samples. After therapy, about 35% of the 18 patients switched clonotypes, all new clones STAT3 wild type.

TCRdb's table, derived via immunoSEQ multiplex PCR, lists solely in-frame clones and lacks some. This sample has 9,500 to 13,000 clones, with approximately 90% found just once. Regarding this clone: Its antigen is unknown.

The TCR originated in a man aged 55 to 70 with T-cell large granular lymphocyte leukemia. Some clones in this sample may be carry-over from other donors' samples. The specimen was peripheral blood mononuclear cells.

The CDR3 DNA reads as TGTGCCAGCAGCTTAGGTTCGGGGGCCGGGGAGCTGTTTTTT. Protein: CASSLGSGAGELFF. J is TRBJ2-2 and V is TRBV7-3; D might be TRBD2 (6 bases). V was shortened by 2 bases and J by 6 bases, with 10 bases between the two germline ends. Germline V gives CDR1 SGHTA, CDR2 FQGTGA. The CDR3 has 14 amino acids.